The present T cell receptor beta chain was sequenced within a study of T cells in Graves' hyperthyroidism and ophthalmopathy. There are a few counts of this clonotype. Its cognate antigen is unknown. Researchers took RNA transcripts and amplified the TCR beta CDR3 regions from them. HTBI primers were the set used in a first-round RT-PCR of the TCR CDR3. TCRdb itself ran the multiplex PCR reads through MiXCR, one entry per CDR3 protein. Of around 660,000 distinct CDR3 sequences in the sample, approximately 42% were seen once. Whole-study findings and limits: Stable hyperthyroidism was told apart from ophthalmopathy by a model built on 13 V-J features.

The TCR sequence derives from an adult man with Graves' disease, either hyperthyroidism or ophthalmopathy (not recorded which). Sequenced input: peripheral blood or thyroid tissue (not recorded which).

The CDR3 nucleotides read TGTGCCAGCAGGGCCGGGACTCAGAATTCACCCCTCCACTTT. It is translated as CASRAGTQNSPLHF. The chain links TRBV14 to TRBJ1-6; the D gene is possibly TRBD1 (5 bases). This CDR3 has 14 amino acids. V was trimmed by 6 bases and J by 7 bases, leaving 13 bases between them. The V gene's germline CDR1 is SGHDN and CDR2 FVKESK.